These 10 T cell receptor beta chains came from one sample sequenced in a study of T-cell memory formation after mild COVID-19. In TCRdb, the 5' RACE reads were re-called with MiXCR into one record per CDR3 protein. The data hold 200,000 to 250,000 distinct CDR3 sequences, with roughly 14% observed a single time. The sequenced sample consisted of PBMCs or a T cell subset sorted from them (not recorded which). These receptors originate from an adult woman who had mild COVID-19 (a few samples of this study predate the infection). Cell type and time point are not known.

In its sample, this clonotype was seen a few times. The genes are TRBV20-1 and TRBJ2-1, with 9 bases matching TRBD2. Germline CDR1 DFQATT, CDR2 SNEGSKA (reference sequence). Trimming at V came to 5 bases and at J to 5 bases, leaving 7 bases not matched to a gene. This CDR3 has 14 amino acids. DNA for the CDR3: TGCAGTGCTGGGATGGCGGGAGGGGACAATGAGCAGTTCTTC. Residues: CSAGMAGGDNEQFF.

The chain combines TRBV6-5 with TRBJ1-1; the D gene is possibly TRBD1 (5 bases). In germline, CDR1 is MNHEY, CDR2 SVGAGI. There are 11 residues in the CDR3. V lost 4 bases and J 11 bases, leaving 11 bases between the germline ends. The CDR3 sequence: CASSSGIRAFF. For the CDR3, the DNA is TGTGCCAGCAGTTCAGGGATTAGGGCTTTCTTT.

This clonotype turned up a few times. The rearrangement joins TRBV24-1 to TRBJ2-3; the D gene is possibly TRBD2 (5 bases). This CDR3 comprises 15 residues. V dropped 1 base and J dropped 2 bases, with 9 bases sitting between them. CDR1 is KGHDR, CDR2 SFDVKD, per germline. The CDR3 is CATSDFGETTDTQYF. CDR3 in DNA: TGTGCCACCAGTGATTTTGGGGAGACCACAGATACGCAGTATTTT.

This sequence joins TRBV7-2 and TRBJ2-1; D is possibly TRBD2 (7 bases). The CDR3 consists of 13 residues. The ends were cut back, 0 bases at V and 10 bases at J, with 10 bases in the middle. Germline CDR1 SGHTA, CDR2 FQGNSA. CDR3 nucleotide sequence: TGTGCCAGCAGCTTAGCGGGGGGGCAGGAGCAGTTCTTC. It is translated as CASSLAGGQEQFF.

The gene calls are TRBV4-2 and TRBJ2-5, with 7 bases matching TRBD2. This CDR3 region has 13 residues. CDR1 is LGHNA, CDR2 YNFKEQ, per germline. The J segment lost 4 bases and the V segment lost 1 base, leaving 0 bases of the junction unmatched. In DNA form, the CDR3 reads TGTGCCAGCAGCCAAGCGGGGGGAGAGACCCAGTACTTC. It translates to CASSQAGGETQYF.

This clonotype was counted many times. This CDR3 reads CASTFPGQHYSGANVLTF. DNA of the CDR3: TGTGCCAGCACCTTTCCGGGACAGCACTACTCTGGGGCCAACGTCCTGACTTTC. The chain links TRBV5-6 to TRBJ2-6; 7 nucleotides match TRBD1. Germline trimming cut 6 bases from V and 0 bases from J; bases unmatched to any gene: 12. The CDR3 is 18 residues long. The germline V gene encodes CDR1 SGHDT and CDR2 YYEEEE. The variable domain in full, with the rest retrieved from reference TRBV5-6 and TRBJ2-6, is DAGVTQSPTHLIKTRGQQVTLRCSPKSGHDTVSWYQQALGQGPQFIFQYYEEEERQRGNFPDRFSGHQFPNYSSELNVNALLLGDSALYLCASTFPGQHYSGANVLTFGAGSRLTVL.

The chain couples TRBV29-1 to TRBJ2-1; the match to TRBD2 covers 8 bases. V was clipped by 6 bases and J by 4 bases; unmatched bases: 11. The CDR3 extends over 15 amino acids. CDR1 SQVTM and CDR2 ANQGSEA come from the germline V gene. This CDR3 is CSVGPLAGRYNEQFF. CDR3 coding DNA: TGCAGCGTCGGTCCTCTAGCGGGTCGGTACAATGAGCAGTTCTTC.

The CDR3 protein is CASSVQGTGELFF. In DNA form, the CDR3 reads TGTGCCAGCAGCGTACAGGGAACCGGGGAGCTGTTTTTT. The J gene is TRBJ2-2, the V gene TRBV7-3; a weak D match, TRBD1 (6 bases). CDR1 SGHTA and CDR2 FQGTGA come from the germline V gene. Deletions cut 5 bases from V and 5 bases from J, with 9 bases between. The CDR3 extends over 13 amino acids.

This clonotype was counted a few times. This chain joins TRBV11-2 and TRBJ2-5; D is perhaps TRBD2 (5 bases). CDR1 is SGHAT and CDR2 is FQNNGV in the germline V gene. The CDR3 contains 16 residues. V was pared by 5 bases and J by 1 base, with 17 bases between. CDR3 sequence: CASSPGSDQSQETQYF. CDR3 nucleotides: TGTGCCAGCAGCCCGGGGTCGGATCAATCCCAAGAGACCCAGTACTTC.

The rearrangement links TRBV30 to TRBJ1-2; no reliable D call. There are 15 residues in the CDR3. V was clipped by 0 bases and J by 8 bases, with 19 bases between them. CDR1 is GTSNPN and CDR2 is SVGIG in the germline V gene (reference sequence). This CDR3 reads CAWSVLLVAARGYTF. The CDR3 DNA follows: TGTGCCTGGAGTGTACTCTTAGTTGCGGCCCGAGGCTACACCTTC.